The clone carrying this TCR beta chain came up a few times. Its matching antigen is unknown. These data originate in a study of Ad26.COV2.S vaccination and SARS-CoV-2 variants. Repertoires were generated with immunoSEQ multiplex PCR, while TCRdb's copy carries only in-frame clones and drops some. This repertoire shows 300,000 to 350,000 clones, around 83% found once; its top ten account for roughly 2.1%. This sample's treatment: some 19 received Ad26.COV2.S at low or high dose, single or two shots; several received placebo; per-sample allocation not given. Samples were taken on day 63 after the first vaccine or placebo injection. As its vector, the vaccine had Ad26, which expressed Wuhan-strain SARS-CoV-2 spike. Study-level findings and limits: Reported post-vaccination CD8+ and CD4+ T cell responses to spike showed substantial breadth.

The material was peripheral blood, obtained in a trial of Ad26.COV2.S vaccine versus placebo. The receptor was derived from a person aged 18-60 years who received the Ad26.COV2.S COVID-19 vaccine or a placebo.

The chain's CDR3 is CASSQEGGAGANVLTF. The CDR3 bases are TGCGCCAGCAGCCAAGAGGGGGGGGCTGGGGCCAACGTCCTGACTTTC. The chain couples TRBV4-3 to TRBJ2-6; 7 bases align to TRBD2. The CDR3 contains 16 residues. Per germline, CDR1 LGHNA and CDR2 YSLEER. J was trimmed by 2 bases and V by 0 bases; bases with no gene match: 1.